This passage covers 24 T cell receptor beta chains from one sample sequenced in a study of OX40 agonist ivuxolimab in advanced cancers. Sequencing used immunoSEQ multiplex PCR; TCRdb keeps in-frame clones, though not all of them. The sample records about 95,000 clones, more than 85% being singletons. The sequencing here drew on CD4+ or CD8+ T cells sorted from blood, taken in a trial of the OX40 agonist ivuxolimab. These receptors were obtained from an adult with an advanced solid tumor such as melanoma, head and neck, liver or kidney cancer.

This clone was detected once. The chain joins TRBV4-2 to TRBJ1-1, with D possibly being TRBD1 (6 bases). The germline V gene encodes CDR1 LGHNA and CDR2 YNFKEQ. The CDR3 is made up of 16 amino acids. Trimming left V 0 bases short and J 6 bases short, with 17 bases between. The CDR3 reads CASSQDFRGRGPEAFF. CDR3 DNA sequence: TGTGCCAGCAGCCAAGATTTCAGGGGACGGGGGCCTGAAGCTTTCTTT.

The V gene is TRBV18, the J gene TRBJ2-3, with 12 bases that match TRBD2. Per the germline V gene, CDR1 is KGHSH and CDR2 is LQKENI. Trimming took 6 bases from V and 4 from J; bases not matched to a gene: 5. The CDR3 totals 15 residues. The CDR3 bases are TGTGCCAGCTCGGCGACTAGCGGGAGTCCAGATACGCAGTATTTT. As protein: CASSATSGSPDTQYF.

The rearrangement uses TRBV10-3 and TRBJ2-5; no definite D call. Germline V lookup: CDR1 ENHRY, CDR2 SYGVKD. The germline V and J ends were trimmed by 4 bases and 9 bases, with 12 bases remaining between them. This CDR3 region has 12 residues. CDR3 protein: CAISGGSEAQYF. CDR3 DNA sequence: TGTGCCATCAGTGGAGGTTCTGAGGCCCAGTACTTC.

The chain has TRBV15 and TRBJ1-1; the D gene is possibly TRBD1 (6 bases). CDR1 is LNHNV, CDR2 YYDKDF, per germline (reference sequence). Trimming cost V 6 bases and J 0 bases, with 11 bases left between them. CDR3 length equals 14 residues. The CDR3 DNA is TGTGCCACCAGGCCGGGACACATGAACACTGAAGCTTTCTTT. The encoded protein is CATRPGHMNTEAFF.

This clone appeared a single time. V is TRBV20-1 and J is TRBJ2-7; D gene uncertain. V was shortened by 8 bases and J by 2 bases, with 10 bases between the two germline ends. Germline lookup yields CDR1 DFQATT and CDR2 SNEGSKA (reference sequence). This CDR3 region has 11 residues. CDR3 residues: CSSGETYEQYF. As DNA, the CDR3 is TGCAGTTCCGGCGAGACCTACGAGCAGTACTTC.

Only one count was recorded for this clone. The CDR3 is CASSLWSWPQYF. In nucleotides, the CDR3 is TGCGCCAGCAGCTTGTGGTCCTGGCCGCAGTACTTC. V gene TRBV5-1 combines with J gene TRBJ2-7; no clear D. CDR1 SGHRS and CDR2 YFSETQ come from the germline V gene. Trimming removed 1 base from V and 9 bases from J, with 11 bases in between. This CDR3 has 12 amino acids.

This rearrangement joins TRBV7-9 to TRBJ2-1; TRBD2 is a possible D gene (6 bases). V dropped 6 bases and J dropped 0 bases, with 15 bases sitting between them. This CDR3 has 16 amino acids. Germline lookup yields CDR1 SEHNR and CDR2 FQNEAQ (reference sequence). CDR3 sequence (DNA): TGTGCCAGCAGTCGGGACTTTACCTACTCCTACAATGAGCAGTTCTTC. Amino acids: CASSRDFTYSYNEQFF. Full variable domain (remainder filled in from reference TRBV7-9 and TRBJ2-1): DTGVSQNPRHKITKRGQNVTFRCDPISEHNRLYWYRQTLGQGPEFLTYFQNEAQLEKSRLLSDRFSAERPKGSFSTLEIQRTEQGDSAMYLCASSRDFTYSYNEQFFGPGTRLTVL.

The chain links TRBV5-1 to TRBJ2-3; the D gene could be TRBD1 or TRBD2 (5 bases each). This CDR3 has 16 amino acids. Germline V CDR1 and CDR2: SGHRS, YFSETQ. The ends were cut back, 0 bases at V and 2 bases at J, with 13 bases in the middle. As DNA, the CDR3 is TGCGCCAGCAGCTTGGGGGGGACGGTAAACACAGATACGCAGTATTTT. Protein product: CASSLGGTVNTDTQYF.

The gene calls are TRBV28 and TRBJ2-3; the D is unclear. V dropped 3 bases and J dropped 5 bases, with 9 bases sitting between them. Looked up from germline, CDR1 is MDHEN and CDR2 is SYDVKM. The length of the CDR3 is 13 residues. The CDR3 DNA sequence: TGTGCCAGCAGTTTCCTGTGGAAAGATACGCAGTATTTT. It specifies CASSFLWKDTQYF.

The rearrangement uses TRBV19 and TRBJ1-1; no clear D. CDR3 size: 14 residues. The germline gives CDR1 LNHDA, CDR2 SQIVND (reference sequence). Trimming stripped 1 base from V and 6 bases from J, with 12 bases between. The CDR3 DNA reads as TGTGCCAGTAGTATAGCCGGGAGTCACGCTGAAGCTTTCTTT. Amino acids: CASSIAGSHAEAFF.

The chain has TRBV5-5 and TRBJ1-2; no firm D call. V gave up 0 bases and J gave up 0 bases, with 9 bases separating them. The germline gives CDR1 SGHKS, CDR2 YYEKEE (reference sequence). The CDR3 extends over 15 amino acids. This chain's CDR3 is CASSLVGQANYGYTF. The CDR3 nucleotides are TGTGCCAGCAGCTTGGTAGGGCAGGCTAACTATGGCTACACCTTC.

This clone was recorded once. The CDR3 sequence: CASSSRTTENNEQFF. The DNA of the CDR3 is TGTGCCAGCTCATCTCGCACGACAGAGAACAATGAGCAGTTCTTC. The chain has TRBV18 and TRBJ2-1, with D maybe TRBD1 (5 bases). Trimming shortened V by 5 bases and J by 5 bases, and 16 bases separated the two germline ends. Germline lookup yields CDR1 KGHSH and CDR2 LQKENI. The CDR3 has 15 residues.

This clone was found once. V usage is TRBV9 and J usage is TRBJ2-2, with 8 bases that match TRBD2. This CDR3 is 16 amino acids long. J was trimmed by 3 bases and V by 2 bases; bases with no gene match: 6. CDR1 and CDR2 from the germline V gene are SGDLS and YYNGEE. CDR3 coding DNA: TGTGCCAGCAGCGTCACCGGGACTAGAGACACCGGGGAGCTGTTTTTT. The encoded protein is CASSVTGTRDTGELFF.

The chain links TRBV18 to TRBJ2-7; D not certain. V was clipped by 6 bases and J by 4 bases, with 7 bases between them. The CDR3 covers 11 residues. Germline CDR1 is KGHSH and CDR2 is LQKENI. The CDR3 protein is CASSDGYEQYF. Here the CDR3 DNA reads TGTGCCAGCTCCGACGGGTACGAGCAGTACTTC.

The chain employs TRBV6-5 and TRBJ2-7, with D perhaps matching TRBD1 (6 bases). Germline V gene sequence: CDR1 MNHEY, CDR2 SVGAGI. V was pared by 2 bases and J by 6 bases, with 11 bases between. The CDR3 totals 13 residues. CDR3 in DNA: TGTGCCAGCAGTTACGATCAGGGGACCGAGCAGTACTTC. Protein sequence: CASSYDQGTEQYF.

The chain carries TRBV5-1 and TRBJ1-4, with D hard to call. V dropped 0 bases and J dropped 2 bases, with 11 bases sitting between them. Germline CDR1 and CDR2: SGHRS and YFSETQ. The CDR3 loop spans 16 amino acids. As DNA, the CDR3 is TGCGCCAGCAGCTTGGCACCCCCGGGGACTAATGAAAAACTGTTTTTT. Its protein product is CASSLAPPGTNEKLFF.

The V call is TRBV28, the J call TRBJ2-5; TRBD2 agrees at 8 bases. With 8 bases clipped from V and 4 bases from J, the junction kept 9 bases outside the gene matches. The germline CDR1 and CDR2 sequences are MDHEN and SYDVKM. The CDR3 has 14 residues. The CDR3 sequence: CASEGSGKGETQYF. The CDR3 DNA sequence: TGTGCCAGCGAGGGTAGCGGGAAGGGAGAGACCCAGTACTTC.

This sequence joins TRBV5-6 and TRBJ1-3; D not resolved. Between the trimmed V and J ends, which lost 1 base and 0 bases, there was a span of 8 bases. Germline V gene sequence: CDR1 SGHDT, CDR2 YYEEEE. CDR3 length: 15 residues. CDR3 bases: TGTGCCAGCAGCTTGCCGGGGATCTCTGGAAACACCATATATTTT. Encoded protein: CASSLPGISGNTIYF.

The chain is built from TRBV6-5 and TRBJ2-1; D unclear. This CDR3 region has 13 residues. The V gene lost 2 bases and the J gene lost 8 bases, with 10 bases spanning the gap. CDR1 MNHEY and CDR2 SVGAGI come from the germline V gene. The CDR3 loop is CASSYPLSDEQFF. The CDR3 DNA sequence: TGTGCCAGCAGTTACCCACTCTCGGATGAGCAGTTCTTC.

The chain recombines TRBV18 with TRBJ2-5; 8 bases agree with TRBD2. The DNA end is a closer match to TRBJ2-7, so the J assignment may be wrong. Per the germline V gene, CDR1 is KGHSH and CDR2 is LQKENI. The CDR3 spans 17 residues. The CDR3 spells CASSPPHSTSGAYEQYF. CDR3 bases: TGTGCCAGCTCACCACCTCACAGCACTAGCGGAGCATACGAGCAGTACTTC.

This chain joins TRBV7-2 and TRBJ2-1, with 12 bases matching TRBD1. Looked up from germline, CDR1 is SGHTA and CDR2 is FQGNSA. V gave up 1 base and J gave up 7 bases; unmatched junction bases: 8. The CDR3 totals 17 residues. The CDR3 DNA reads TGTGCCAGCAGCTTAGTTTCCGGGACAGGGGGCCAAAATGAGCAGTTCTTC. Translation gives CASSLVSGTGGQNEQFF. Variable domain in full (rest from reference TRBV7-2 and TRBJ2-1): GAGVSQSPSNKVTEKGKDVELRCDPISGHTALYWYRQSLGQGLEFLIYFQGNSAPDKSGLPSDRFSAERTGGSVSTLTIQRTQQEDSAVYLCASSLVSGTGGQNEQFFGPGTRLTVL.

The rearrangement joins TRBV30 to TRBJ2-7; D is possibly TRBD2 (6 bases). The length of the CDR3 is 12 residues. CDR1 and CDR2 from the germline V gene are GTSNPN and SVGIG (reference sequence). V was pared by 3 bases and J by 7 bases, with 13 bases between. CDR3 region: CAWSGTYREQYF. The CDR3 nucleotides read TGTGCCTGGAGCGGGACTTACAGGGAGCAGTACTTC. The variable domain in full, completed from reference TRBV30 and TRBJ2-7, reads SQTIHQWPATLVQPVGSPLSLECTVEGTSNPNLYWYRQAAGRGLQLLFYSVGIGQISSEVPQNLSASRPQDRQFILSSKKLLLSDSGFYLCAWSGTYREQYFGPGTRLTVT.

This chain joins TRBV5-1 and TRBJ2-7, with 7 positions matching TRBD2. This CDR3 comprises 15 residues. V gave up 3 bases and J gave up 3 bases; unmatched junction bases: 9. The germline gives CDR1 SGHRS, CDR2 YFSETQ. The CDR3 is CASSSLRGGVYEQYF. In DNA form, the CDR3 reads TGCGCCAGCAGCTCCCTGAGGGGAGGGGTCTACGAGCAGTACTTC.

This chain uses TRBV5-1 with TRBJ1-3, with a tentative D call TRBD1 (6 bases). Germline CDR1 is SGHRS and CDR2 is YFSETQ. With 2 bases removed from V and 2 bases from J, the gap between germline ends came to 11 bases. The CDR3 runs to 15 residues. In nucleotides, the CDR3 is TGCGCCAGCAGCTTAATCGAGGGGGCTGGAAACACCATATATTTT. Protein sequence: CASSLIEGAGNTIYF.